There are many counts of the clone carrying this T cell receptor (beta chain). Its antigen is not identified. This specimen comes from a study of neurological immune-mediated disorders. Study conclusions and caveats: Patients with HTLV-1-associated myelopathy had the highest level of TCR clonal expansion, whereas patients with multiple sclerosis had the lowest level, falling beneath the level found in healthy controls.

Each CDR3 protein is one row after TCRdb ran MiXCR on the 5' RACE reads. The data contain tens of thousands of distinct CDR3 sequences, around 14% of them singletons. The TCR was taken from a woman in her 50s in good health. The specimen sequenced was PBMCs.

CDR3 nucleotides: TGTGCCACCAGCGCGCAACAGGGGGACTCTGGAAACACCATATATTTT. This sequence encodes CATSAQQGDSGNTIYF. The rearrangement joins TRBV15 to TRBJ1-3, with TRBD1 matching over 8 bases. J lost 0 bases, V lost 5 bases, and 6 bases had no gene match. There are 16 residues in the CDR3. Germline lookup yields CDR1 LNHNV and CDR2 YYDKDF (reference sequence).